Following are 7 T cell receptor beta chains from one sample sequenced in a study of T cell responses to AZD1222 COVID-19 vaccine. This table comes from immunoSEQ multiplex PCR, and its TCRdb copy is limited to in-frame clones, with some not included. The table records under 140,000 clones, approximately 94% of them present only once. Sequencing used peripheral blood, obtained 28 days after the second AZD1222 dose. These receptors all stem from an adult who received the AZD1222 COVID-19 vaccine.

This chain joins TRBV6-2 or TRBV6-3 and TRBJ1-2, with 8 bases fitting TRBD1. CDR3 length: 15 amino acids. Losses at the gene ends were 5 bases for V and 10 bases for J; bases not matched to a gene: 15. Germline CDR1 reads MNHEY; CDR2 reads SVGEGT. For the CDR3, the DNA is TGTGCCAGCAGTCCCTCCGGGACAGGCGTTCCCGACTACACCTTC. It encodes CASSPSGTGVPDYTF.

The rearrangement joins TRBV6-5 to TRBJ2-7; 9 nucleotides match TRBD1. Unmatched junction bases numbered 5, after V lost 5 bases and J lost 3 bases. Germline V gene sequence: CDR1 MNHEY, CDR2 SVGAGI. The CDR3 has 14 amino acids. The CDR3 is CASSRGQGFYEQYF. In nucleotides, the CDR3 is TGTGCCAGCAGTAGGGGACAGGGTTTCTACGAGCAGTACTTC.

The chain recombines TRBV2 with TRBJ2-2, with no clear D. With 6 bases removed from V and 3 bases from J, the gap between germline ends came to 14 bases. CDR1 and CDR2 (germline): SNHLY, FYNNEI. This CDR3 has 15 residues. CDR3 sequence (DNA): TGTGCCAGCAGGTTTTCGCACTCCGACACCGGGGAGCTGTTTTTT. Its translation: CASRFSHSDTGELFF. Variable domain in full (rest from reference TRBV2 and TRBJ2-2): EPEVTQTPSHQVTQMGQEVILRCVPISNHLYFYWYRQILGQKVEFLVSFYNNEISEKSEIFDDQFSVERPDGSNFTLKIRSTKLEDSAMYFCASRFSHSDTGELFFGEGSRLTVL.

V is TRBV7-8 and J is TRBJ1-2; D may be TRBD1 (6 bases). The germline V gene encodes CDR1 SGHVS and CDR2 FQNEAQ. This CDR3 comprises 13 residues. Trimming pared 5 bases from V and 7 bases from J, leaving 14 bases between. CDR3 sequence (DNA): TGTGCCAGCAGCACGACAGGTGCAGGTGGCTACACCTTC. Its protein is CASSTTGAGGYTF.

V and J are TRBV2 and TRBJ2-7, with TRBD1 matching over 10 bases. Germline CDR1 and CDR2: SNHLY and FYNNEI. J was trimmed by 6 bases and V by 6 bases; bases with no gene match: 5. The CDR3 length is 13 residues. CDR3 nucleotides: TGTGCCAGCAGGGACAGGGGGAAGGGCGAGCAGTACTTC. Translation gives CASRDRGKGEQYF.

This rearrangement joins TRBV13 to TRBJ1-5, with D possibly being TRBD1 (6 bases). Germline V gene data show CDR1 as PRHDT and CDR2 as FYEKMQ (reference sequence). The CDR3 has 14 amino acids. Trimming took off 4 bases at V and 7 bases at J, with 14 bases between the two ends. CDR3 coding DNA: TGTGCCAGCAGCTCCCGAGGGGGGAGACAGCCCCAGCATTTT. This codes for CASSSRGGRQPQHF.

CDR3 nucleotides: TGTGCCAGCAGCTTGGATCAGGGGGCGCGCACTGAAGCTTTCTTT. Translating it yields CASSLDQGARTEAFF. The chain is built from TRBV5-4 and TRBJ1-1; 8 bases fit TRBD1. This CDR3 has 15 amino acids. In germline, CDR1 is SGHNT, CDR2 YYREEE (reference sequence). The junction had 5 bases not matched to a gene; V was cut back by 0 bases and J by 4 bases.